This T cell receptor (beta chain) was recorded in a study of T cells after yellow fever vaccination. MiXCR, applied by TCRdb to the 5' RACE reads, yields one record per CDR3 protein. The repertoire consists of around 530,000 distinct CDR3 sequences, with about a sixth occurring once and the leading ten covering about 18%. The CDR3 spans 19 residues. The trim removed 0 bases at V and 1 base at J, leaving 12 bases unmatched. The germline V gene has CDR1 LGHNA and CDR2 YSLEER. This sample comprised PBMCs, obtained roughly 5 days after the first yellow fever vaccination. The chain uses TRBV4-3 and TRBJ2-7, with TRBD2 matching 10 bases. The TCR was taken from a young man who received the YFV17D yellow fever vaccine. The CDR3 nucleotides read TGCGCCAGCAGCCAAGAATCGCTAGCGGGGGTGCGGGGGTCCTACGAGCAGTACTTC. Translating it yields CASSQESLAGVRGSYEQYF.